This T cell receptor (beta chain) was recorded in a study of T cell repertoires in cytomegalovirus infection. TCRdb used MiXCR to reprocess the reads, holding one entry per CDR3 protein. The sample has approximately 990,000 distinct CDR3 sequences; around 29% are singletons. The CDR3 extends over 18 amino acids. This clonotype turned up a few times. Its antigen is undetermined. At one end, the junction sequence differs from germline, possibly due to a read error. The receptor's source is a human donor in good health (CMV status not recorded). Some clones in this sample may be carry-over from other donors' samples. The source was cultured CD8+ T cells from PBMCs, collected from culture after CMV antigen stimulation. V is TRBV5-3 and J is TRBJ2-5; the D gene is possibly TRBD2 (7 bases). TRBV5-3 is sorted into the ORF group, with uncertain function. The CDR3 region is CASSLGVGGAGGYATQYF. Here the CDR3 DNA reads TGTGCCAGCAGCTTGGGAGTTGGGGGGGCCGGGGGTTATGCGACCCAGTACTTC.